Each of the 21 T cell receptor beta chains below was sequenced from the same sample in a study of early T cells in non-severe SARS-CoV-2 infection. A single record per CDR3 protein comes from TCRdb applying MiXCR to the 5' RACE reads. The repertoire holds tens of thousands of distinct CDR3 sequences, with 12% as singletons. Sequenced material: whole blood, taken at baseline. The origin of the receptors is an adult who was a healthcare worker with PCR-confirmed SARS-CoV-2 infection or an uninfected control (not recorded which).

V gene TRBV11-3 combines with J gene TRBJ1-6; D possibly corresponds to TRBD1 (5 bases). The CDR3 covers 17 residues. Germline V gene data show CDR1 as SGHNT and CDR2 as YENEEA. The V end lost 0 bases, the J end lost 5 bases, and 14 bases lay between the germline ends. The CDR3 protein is CASSLDSAGRDNSPLHF. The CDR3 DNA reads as TGTGCCAGCAGCTTAGATAGCGCGGGCAGGGATAATTCACCCCTCCACTTT.

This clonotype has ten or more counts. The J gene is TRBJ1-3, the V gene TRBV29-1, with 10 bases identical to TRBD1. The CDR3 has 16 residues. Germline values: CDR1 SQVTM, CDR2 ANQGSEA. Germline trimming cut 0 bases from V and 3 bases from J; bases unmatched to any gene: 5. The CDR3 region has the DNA TGCAGCGTTGAAGATCCGGACAGGGGGGTTGGAAACACCATATATTTT. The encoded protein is CSVEDPDRGVGNTIYF. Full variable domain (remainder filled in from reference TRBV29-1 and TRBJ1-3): SAVISQKPSRDICQRGTSLTIQCQVDSQVTMMFWYRQQPGQSLTLIATANQGSEATYESGFVIDKFPISRPNLTFSTLTVSNMSPEDSSIYLCSVEDPDRGVGNTIYFGEGSWLTVV.

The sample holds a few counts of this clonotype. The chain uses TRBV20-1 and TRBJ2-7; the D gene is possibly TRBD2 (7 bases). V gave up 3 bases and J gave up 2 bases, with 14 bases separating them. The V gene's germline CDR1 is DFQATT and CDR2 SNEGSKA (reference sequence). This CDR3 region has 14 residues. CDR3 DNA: TGCAGTGCTAGTATACGGGGGGCGGCCTACGAGCAGTACTTC. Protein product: CSASIRGAAYEQYF.

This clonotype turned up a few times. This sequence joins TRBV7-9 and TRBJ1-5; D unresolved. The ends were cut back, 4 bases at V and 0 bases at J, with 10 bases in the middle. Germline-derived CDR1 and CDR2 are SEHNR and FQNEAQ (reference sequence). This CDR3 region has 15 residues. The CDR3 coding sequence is TGTGCCAGCAGCTGGGAAGGCAGTAGCAATCAGCCCCAGCATTTT. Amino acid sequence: CASSWEGSSNQPQHF.

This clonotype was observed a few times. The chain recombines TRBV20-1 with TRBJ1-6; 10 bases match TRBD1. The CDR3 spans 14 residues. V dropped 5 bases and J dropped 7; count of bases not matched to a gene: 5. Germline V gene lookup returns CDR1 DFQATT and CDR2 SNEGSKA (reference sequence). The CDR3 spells CSAWGQGLNSPLHF. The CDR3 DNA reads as TGCAGTGCTTGGGGACAGGGGTTGAATTCACCCCTCCACTTT.

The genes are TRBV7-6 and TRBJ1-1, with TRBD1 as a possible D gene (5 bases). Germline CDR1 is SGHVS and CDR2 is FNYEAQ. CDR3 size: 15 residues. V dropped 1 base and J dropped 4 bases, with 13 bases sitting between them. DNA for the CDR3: TGTGCCAGCAGCTTAGGAGCAGGGCGGGCCACTGAAGCTTTCTTT. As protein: CASSLGAGRATEAFF.

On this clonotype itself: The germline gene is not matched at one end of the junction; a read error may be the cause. CDR3 sequence reads: CAGSSHLAGELSPLHF. In DNA form, the CDR3 reads TGTGCCGGCAGCTCGCACTTGGCGGGTGAACTTTCACCCCTCCACTTT. The V gene is TRBV7-9, the J gene TRBJ1-6; D is undetermined. CDR3 size: 16 residues. The germline gives CDR1 SEHNR, CDR2 FQNEAQ (reference sequence).

This CDR3 is CASSLGGGRGADTQYF. The CDR3 nucleotides are TGTGCCAGCAGCTTGGGTGGAGGGCGCGGGGCAGATACGCAGTATTTT. J is TRBJ2-3 and V is TRBV5-5; D may be TRBD2 (6 bases). The CDR3 runs to 16 residues. CDR1 and CDR2 from the germline V gene are SGHKS and YYEKEE (reference sequence). Between the trimmed V and J ends, which lost 0 bases and 4 bases, there was a span of 15 bases.

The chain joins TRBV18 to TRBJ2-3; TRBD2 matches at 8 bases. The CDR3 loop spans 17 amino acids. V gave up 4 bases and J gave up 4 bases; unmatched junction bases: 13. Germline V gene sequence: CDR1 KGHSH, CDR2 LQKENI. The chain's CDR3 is CASSLNRGAAGADTQYF. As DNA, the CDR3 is TGTGCCAGCTCACTCAACCGAGGGGCAGCGGGGGCAGATACGCAGTATTTT.

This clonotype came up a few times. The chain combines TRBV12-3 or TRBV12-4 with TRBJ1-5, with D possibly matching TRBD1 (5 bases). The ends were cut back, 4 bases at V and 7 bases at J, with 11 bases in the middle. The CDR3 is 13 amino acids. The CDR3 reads CASSSGGRQPQHF. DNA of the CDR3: TGTGCCAGCAGTTCGGGGGGAAGGCAGCCCCAGCATTTT.

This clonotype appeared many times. CDR3: CASSFNPSPNTGELFF. In DNA, the CDR3 is TGCGCCAGCAGCTTTAATCCGTCACCGAACACCGGGGAGCTGTTTTTT. The chain combines TRBV5-1 with TRBJ2-2, with D unclear. CDR1 SGHRS and CDR2 YFSETQ come from the germline V gene. Deletions cut 2 bases from V and 0 bases from J, with 11 bases between. The CDR3 runs to 16 residues.

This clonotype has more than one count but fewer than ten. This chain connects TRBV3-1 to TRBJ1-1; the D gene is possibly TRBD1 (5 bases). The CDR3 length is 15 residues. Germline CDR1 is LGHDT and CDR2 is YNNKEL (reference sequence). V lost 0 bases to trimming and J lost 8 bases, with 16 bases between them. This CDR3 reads CASSQDPGAGTEAFF. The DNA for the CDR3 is TGTGCCAGCAGCCAAGATCCGGGTGCAGGGACGGAAGCTTTCTTT.

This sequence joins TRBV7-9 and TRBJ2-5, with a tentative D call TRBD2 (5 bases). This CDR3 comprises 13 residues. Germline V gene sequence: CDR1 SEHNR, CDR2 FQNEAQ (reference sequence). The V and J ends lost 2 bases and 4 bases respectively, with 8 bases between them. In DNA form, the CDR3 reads TGTGCCAGCAGCTTATACGGAGGAGAGACCCAGTACTTC. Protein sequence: CASSLYGGETQYF. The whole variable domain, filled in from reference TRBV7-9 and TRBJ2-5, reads DTGVSQNPRHKITKRGQNVTFRCDPISEHNRLYWYRQTLGQGPEFLTYFQNEAQLEKSRLLSDRFSAERPKGSFSTLEIQRTEQGDSAMYLCASSLYGGETQYFGPGTRLLVL.

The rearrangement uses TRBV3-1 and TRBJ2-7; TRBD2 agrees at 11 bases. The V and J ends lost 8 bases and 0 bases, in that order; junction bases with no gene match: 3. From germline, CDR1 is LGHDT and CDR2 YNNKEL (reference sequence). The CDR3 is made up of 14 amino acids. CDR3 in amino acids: CASGGLADSYEQYF. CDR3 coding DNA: TGTGCCAGCGGGGGACTAGCGGACTCCTACGAGCAGTACTTC.

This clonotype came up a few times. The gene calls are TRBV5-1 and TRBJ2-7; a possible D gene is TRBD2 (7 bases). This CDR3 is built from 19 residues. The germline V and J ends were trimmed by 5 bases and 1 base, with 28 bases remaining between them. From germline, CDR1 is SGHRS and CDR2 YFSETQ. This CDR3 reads CASRTGTPASWGGSYEQYF. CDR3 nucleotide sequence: TGCGCCAGCAGAACCGGGACACCAGCATCCTGGGGGGGGTCCTACGAGCAGTACTTC. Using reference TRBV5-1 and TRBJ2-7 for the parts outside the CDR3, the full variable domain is KAGVTQTPRYLIKTRGQQVTLSCSPISGHRSVSWYQQTPGQGLQFLFEYFSETQRNKGNFPGRFSGRQFSNSRSEMNVSTLELGDSALYLCASRTGTPASWGGSYEQYFGPGTRLTVT.

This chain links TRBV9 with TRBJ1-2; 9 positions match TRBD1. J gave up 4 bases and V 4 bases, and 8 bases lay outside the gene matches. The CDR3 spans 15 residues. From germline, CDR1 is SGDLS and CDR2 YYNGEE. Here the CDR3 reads CASSPGTGIAYGYTF. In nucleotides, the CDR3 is TGTGCCAGCAGCCCGGGGACAGGGATAGCCTATGGCTACACCTTC.

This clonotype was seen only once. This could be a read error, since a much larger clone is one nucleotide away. The CDR3 DNA sequence: TGCGCCAGCAGCGCAGGCTACGGGCGGCAGTACTTC. Amino acid sequence: CASSAGYGRQYF. This chain links TRBV5-1 with TRBJ2-7; D unresolved. Germline CDR1 and CDR2: SGHRS and YFSETQ. The V gene lost 4 bases and the J gene lost 9 bases, with 14 bases spanning the gap. The CDR3 totals 12 residues.

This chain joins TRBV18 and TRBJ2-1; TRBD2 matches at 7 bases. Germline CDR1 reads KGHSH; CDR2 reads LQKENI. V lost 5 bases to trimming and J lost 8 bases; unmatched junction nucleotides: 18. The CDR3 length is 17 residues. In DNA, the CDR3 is TGTGCCAGCTCAATACTCATAGCGGGCGCAACCGCAGATGAGCAGTTCTTC. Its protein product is CASSILIAGATADEQFF.

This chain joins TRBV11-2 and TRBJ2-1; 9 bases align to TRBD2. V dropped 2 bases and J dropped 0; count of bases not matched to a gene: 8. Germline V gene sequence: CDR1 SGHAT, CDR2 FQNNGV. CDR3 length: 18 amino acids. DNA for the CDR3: TGTGCCAGCAGCTTAAGGCTAGCGGGGAGTAGCTCCTACAATGAGCAGTTCTTC. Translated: CASSLRLAGSSSYNEQFF.

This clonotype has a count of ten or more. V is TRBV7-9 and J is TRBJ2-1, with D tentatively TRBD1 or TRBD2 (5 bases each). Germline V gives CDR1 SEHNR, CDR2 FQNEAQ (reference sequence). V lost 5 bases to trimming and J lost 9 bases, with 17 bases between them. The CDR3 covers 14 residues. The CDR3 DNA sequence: TGTGCCAGCAGCCGACCGGGACCTACCGCTGAGCAGTTCTTC. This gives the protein CASSRPGPTAEQFF.

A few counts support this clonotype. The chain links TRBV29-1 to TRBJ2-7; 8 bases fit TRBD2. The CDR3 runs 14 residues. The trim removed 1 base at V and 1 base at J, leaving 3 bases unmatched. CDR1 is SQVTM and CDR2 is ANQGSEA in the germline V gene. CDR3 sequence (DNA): TGCAGCGTTGAAGGGTCTAGCGGGTCCTACGAGCAGTACTTC. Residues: CSVEGSSGSYEQYF.